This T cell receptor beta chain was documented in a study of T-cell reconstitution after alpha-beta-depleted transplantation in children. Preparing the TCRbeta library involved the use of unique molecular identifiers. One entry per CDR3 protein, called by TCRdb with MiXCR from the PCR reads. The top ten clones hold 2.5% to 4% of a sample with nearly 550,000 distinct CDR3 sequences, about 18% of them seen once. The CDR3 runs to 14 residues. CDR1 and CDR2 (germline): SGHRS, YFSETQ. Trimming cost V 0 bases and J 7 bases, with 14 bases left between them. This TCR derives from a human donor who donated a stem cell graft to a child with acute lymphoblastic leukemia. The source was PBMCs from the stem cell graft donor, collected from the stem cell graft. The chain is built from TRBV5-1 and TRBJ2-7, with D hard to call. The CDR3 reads CASSLGTVLNEQYF. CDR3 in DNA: TGCGCCAGCAGCTTGGGGACGGTCCTAAATGAGCAGTACTTC. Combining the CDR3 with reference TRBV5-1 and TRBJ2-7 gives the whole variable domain KAGVTQTPRYLIKTRGQQVTLSCSPISGHRSVSWYQQTPGQGLQFLFEYFSETQRNKGNFPGRFSGRQFSNSRSEMNVSTLELGDSALYLCASSLGTVLNEQYFGPGTRLTVT.